This T cell receptor (beta chain) was profiled in a study of blood T cell repertoires in COVID-19. The wider study: Samples of COVID-19 (acute and convalescent) were obtained from the United States, Italy and Spain. Nucleic acid was either cDNA or gDNA, and it came from T cells, B-cell-depleted T cells, or PBMCs.

Authors' analysis steps: Using reference gene primer amplification, nucleated cell counts were estimated. TCRdb's copy holds only in-frame clones and misses some; the assay was immunoSEQ multiplex PCR. V and J calls and clone size follow that table, whereas D and trimming were derived from the DNA. Here the sample spans 270,000 or so clones, 84% being singletons. Trimming left V 0 bases short and J 4 bases short, with 15 bases between. The CDR3 covers 17 residues. Germline V CDR1 and CDR2: MGHRA, YSYEKL. The sequence was collected from a human donor in a cohort sampled during active COVID-19. V gene TRBV4-1 combines with J gene TRBJ2-2; D ambiguous. The sample comprised peripheral blood. The CDR3 sequence is CASSQDGEPFPTGELFF. CDR3 coding DNA: TGCGCCAGCAGCCAAGATGGAGAGCCGTTCCCCACCGGGGAGCTGTTTTTT.